Below are 22 T cell receptor beta chains sequenced from a single sample in a study of T cells expressing NK-cell markers. With the 5' RACE reads reprocessed, TCRdb shows one record per CDR3 protein and no DNA. In all, the sample yields about 160,000 distinct CDR3 sequences. The material sequenced was blood T cells: a sorted CD56 or NKG2C T cell subset, CD4+ or CD8+ T cells, or bulk PBMC T cells (not recorded which). Source of these receptors: a woman aged 18 to 75 in good health.

V and J are TRBV5-1 and TRBJ2-7; no DNA is available, so the TRBD1 call from TCRdb remains unchecked. This CDR3 spans 14 amino acids. Germline V gene lookup returns CDR1 SGHRS and CDR2 YFSETQ. This chain's CDR3 is CASSPGTGWNEQYF.

This chain connects TRBV12-3 or TRBV12-4 to TRBJ1-1; with no DNA, the TCRdb D assignment of TRBD1 cannot be verified. There are 15 residues in the CDR3. CDR3 in amino acids: CASTQQGGSNTEAFF.

The gene calls are TRBV28 and TRBJ2-5; TCRdb proposes TRBD2, but this gene call is untestable without DNA. The CDR3 has 14 amino acids. CDR1 is MDHEN and CDR2 is SYDVKM in the germline V gene. The CDR3 is CASSSAGDQETQYF.

The rearrangement joins TRBV15 to TRBJ2-7; TCRdb proposes TRBD1, but this gene call is untestable without DNA. This CDR3 has 14 residues. From germline, CDR1 is LNHNV and CDR2 YYDKDF (reference sequence). The CDR3 spells CATSPTRGGYEQYF.

The V gene is TRBV6-1, the J gene TRBJ2-2; TCRdb names TRBD1, which stays unverified in the absence of DNA. The CDR3 length is 14 residues. Per germline, CDR1 MNHNS and CDR2 SASEGT. The CDR3 loop is CASIKGDYTGELFF.

The rearrangement uses TRBV20-1 and TRBJ1-4; lacking DNA, the TRBD1 call made by TCRdb goes unchecked. The CDR3 length is 16 residues. Germline CDR1 and CDR2: DFQATT and SNEGSKA (reference sequence). CDR3 region: CSALSQGGRGNEKLFF.

The chain recombines TRBV28 with TRBJ2-7; as DNA is missing, the TRBD1 call by TCRdb cannot be tested. The CDR3 extends over 14 amino acids. CDR1 and CDR2 from the germline V gene are MDHEN and SYDVKM. CDR3 loop: CAGGERDRPYEQYF.

The rearrangement joins TRBV5-1 to TRBJ2-5; there is no DNA to check the TCRdb D call of TRBD1. Germline V lookup: CDR1 SGHRS, CDR2 YFSETQ. The CDR3 sequence is 14 residues long. CDR3 sequence reads: CASTSGTGEETQYF.

The rearrangement links TRBV5-1 to TRBJ2-1; the D call from TCRdb, TRBD1, cannot be confirmed without DNA. The CDR3 extends over 16 amino acids. The germline V gene encodes CDR1 SGHRS and CDR2 YFSETQ. The CDR3: CASSLAPGVSYNEQFF.

The rearrangement links TRBV5-1 to TRBJ1-4. The CDR3 is made up of 12 amino acids. Germline V CDR1 and CDR2: SGHRS, YFSETQ. CDR3 residues: CASSLYGEKLFF.

The J gene is TRBJ1-1, the V gene TRBV12-3 or TRBV12-4. The CDR3 is 12 residues long. CDR3 protein: CASSRMNTEAFF.

The V and J genes are TRBV9 and TRBJ2-1. The CDR3 loop spans 17 amino acids. CDR1 is SGDLS, CDR2 YYNGEE, per germline. CDR3 loop: CASSSQRPRASYNEQFF.

V gene TRBV27 combines with J gene TRBJ2-3; lacking DNA, the TRBD2 call made by TCRdb goes unchecked. Per germline, CDR1 MNHEY and CDR2 SMNVEV (reference sequence). This CDR3 spans 14 amino acids. The CDR3 protein is CASISGRGTDTQYF.

This chain uses TRBV5-4 with TRBJ2-3; TCRdb proposes TRBD1, but this gene call is untestable without DNA. The CDR3 covers 14 residues. CDR1 SGHNT and CDR2 YYREEE come from the germline V gene (reference sequence). CDR3: CASSPGRGGDTQYF.

V and J are TRBV11-2 and TRBJ2-2; TCRdb names TRBD1, which stays unverified in the absence of DNA. This CDR3 contains 15 residues. Germline-derived CDR1 and CDR2 are SGHAT and FQNNGV. Here the CDR3 reads CASSPNRAQGGELFF.

This chain links TRBV12-3 or TRBV12-4 with TRBJ1-2; TCRdb indicates TRBD1, and absent DNA this call remains unverified. This CDR3 comprises 15 residues. CDR3 region: CASRHALTGENGYTF.

J is TRBJ2-5 and V is TRBV15; TCRdb's D call of TRBD2 is untestable without DNA. This CDR3 spans 17 amino acids. Germline CDR1 and CDR2: LNHNV and YYDKDF (reference sequence). The CDR3 sequence: CATSRGGSRALQETQYF.

The V and J genes are TRBV12-3 or TRBV12-4 and TRBJ1-4; TCRdb's D gene call, TRBD1, goes unchecked for lack of DNA. This CDR3 has 12 residues. The chain's CDR3 is CASSDFQGGLFF.

The chain carries TRBV5-1 and TRBJ1-1; TCRdb returns TRBD1, unconfirmable since there is no DNA. CDR3 size: 15 residues. CDR1 is SGHRS and CDR2 is YFSETQ in the germline V gene. The CDR3 protein is CASSLQGAGNTEAFF.

The chain recombines TRBV29-1 with TRBJ2-7; TCRdb indicates TRBD2, and absent DNA this call remains unverified. The CDR3 consists of 11 residues. Germline V gene data show CDR1 as SQVTM and CDR2 as ANQGSEA. This chain's CDR3 is CSVSTSYEQYF.

This chain links TRBV6-1 with TRBJ2-7; TCRdb outputs TRBD2, but without DNA this stays unchecked. Germline values: CDR1 MNHNS, CDR2 SASEGT. The CDR3 extends over 13 amino acids. This CDR3 reads CASRAGGTWEQYF.

The CDR3 loop reads CASSTSGRPGELFF. The V gene is TRBV7-3, the J gene TRBJ2-2; TCRdb indicates TRBD2, and absent DNA this call remains unverified. The length of the CDR3 is 14 residues. CDR1 is SGHTA and CDR2 is FQGTGA in the germline V gene.